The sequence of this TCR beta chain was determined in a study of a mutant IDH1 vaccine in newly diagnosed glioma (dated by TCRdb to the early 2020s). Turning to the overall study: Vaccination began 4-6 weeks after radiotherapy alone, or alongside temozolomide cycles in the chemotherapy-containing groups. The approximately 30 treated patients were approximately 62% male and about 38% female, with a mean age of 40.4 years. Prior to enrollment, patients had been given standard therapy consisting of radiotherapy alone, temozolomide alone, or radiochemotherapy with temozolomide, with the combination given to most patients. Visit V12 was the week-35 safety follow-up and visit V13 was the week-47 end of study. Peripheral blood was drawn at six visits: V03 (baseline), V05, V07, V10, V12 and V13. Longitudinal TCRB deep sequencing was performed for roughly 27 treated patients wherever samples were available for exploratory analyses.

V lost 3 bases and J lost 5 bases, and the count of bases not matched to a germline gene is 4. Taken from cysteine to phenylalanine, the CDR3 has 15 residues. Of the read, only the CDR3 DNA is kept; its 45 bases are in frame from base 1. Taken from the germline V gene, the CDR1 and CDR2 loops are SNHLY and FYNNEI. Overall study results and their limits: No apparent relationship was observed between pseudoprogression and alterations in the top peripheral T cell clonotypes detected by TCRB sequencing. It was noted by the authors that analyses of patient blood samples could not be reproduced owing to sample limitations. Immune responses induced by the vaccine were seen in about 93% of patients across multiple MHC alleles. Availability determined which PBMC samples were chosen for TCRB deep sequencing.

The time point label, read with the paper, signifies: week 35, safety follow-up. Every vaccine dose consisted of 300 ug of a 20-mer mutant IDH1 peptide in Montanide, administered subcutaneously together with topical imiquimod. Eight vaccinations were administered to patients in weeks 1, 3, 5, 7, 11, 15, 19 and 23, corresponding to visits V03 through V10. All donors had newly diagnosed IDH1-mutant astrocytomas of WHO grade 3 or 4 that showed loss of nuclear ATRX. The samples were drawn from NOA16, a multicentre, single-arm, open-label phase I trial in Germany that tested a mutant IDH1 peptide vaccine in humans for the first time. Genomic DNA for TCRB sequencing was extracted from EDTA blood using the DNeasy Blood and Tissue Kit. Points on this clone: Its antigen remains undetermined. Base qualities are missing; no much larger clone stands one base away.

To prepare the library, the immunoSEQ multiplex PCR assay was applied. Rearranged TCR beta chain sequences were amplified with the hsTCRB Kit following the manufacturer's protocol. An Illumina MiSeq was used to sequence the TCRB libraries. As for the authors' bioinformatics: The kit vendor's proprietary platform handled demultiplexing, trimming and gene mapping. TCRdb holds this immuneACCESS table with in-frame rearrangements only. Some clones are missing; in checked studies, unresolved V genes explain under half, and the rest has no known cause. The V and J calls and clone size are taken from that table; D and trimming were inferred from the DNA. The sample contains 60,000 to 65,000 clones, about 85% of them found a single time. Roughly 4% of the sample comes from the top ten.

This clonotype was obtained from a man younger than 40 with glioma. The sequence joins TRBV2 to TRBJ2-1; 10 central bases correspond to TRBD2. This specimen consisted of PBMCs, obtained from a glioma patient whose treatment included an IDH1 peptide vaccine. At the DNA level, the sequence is TGTGCCAGCAGTGACCTAAGCGGGGGGGACAATGAGCAGTTCTTC. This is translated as CASSDLSGGDNEQFF.